Following are 3 T cell receptor beta chains from one sample sequenced in a study of blood T cell repertoires in COVID-19. Clones were sequenced by immunoSEQ multiplex PCR, and TCRdb holds only the in-frame ones, with some missing. The repertoire holds about 39,000 clones, with 75% to 90% as singletons. The sequenced material came from peripheral blood. The receptors shown here come from a man in his fifties or sixties with acute or convalescent COVID-19.

This clone was recorded only once. The gene calls are TRBV29-1 and TRBJ2-6, with 12 nucleotides matching TRBD1. The germline V gene encodes CDR1 SQVTM and CDR2 ANQGSEA. This CDR3 region has 16 residues. V trimming: 4 bases; J trimming: 4 bases; junction bases outside the gene matches: 5. The CDR3 reads CSVVGQGARGANVLTF. The CDR3 bases are TGCAGCGTTGTGGGACAGGGGGCGCGAGGGGCCAACGTCCTGACTTTC.

In DNA form, the CDR3 reads TGCGCCAGCAGCCGCGACTCCGGACAGGGAACTGAAGCTTTCTTT. It specifies CASSRDSGQGTEAFF. V is TRBV4-1 and J is TRBJ1-1; 8 nucleotides match TRBD1. The V segment lost 4 bases and the J segment 5 bases; nucleotides outside the gene matches: 9. This CDR3 contains 15 residues. The germline CDR1 and CDR2 sequences are MGHRA and YSYEKL.

The V gene is TRBV5-6, the J gene TRBJ2-7; tentatively, D is TRBD1 (6 bases). CDR3 size: 14 residues. Germline CDR1 reads SGHDT; CDR2 reads YYEEEE. V lost 0 bases, J lost 2 bases, and 9 bases lay in between. CDR3 residues: CASSLGGDTYEQYF. The DNA of the CDR3 is TGTGCCAGCAGCTTGGGAGGGGACACCTACGAGCAGTACTTC.